The present TCR beta chain was sequenced within a study of control samples from healthy donors and cancer patients (dated by TCRdb to 2019 to 2021). V is reduced by 2 bases and J by 3 bases, leaving a spacing of 10 bases between them. The CDR3 contains 14 residues, cysteine and phenylalanine counted. The sequence is cut down to CDR3 DNA, 42 bases in frame from base 1. From the germline V gene (reference sequence), CDR1 is MNHEY and CDR2 is SMNVEV. To prepare the library, the immunoSEQ multiplex PCR assay was applied. In its TCRdb copy, this immuneACCESS table keeps in-frame sequences only and misses some clones. Where compared with another copy, unresolved V genes explain less than half of these, and the others have no known cause. The sample profile shows about 160,000 clones; about 94% of them were found once. The ten largest account for 12% to 15% of the sample. As concerns this clone: The antigen it recognizes is unknown. No much larger clonotype is one base removed from it; base qualities were not supplied.

The receptor was derived from a man in his sixties with colorectal cancer. Sequenced material: PBMCs. The chain is encoded by TRBV27 joined to TRBJ1-1; the D gene is perhaps TRBD1, from 5 matching bases. The DNA sequence follows: TGTGCCAGCAGTTTAAAGGGACGGGACACTGAAGCTTTCTTT. Its product reads: CASSLKGRDTEAFF.